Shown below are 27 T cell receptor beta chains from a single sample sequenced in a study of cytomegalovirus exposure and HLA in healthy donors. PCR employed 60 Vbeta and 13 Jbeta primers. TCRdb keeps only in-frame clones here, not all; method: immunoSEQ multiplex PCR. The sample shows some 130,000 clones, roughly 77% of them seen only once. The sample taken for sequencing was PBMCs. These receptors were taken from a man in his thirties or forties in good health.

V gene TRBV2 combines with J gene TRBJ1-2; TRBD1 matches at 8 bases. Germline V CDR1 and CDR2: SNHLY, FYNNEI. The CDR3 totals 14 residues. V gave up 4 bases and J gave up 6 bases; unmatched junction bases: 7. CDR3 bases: TGTGCCAGCAGTGCAGGGGGCACGGCGGATGGCTACACCTTC. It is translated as CASSAGGTADGYTF.

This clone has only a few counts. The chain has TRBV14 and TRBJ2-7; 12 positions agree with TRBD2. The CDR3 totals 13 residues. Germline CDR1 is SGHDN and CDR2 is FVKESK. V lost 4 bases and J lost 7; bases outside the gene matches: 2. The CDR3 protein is CASSPGLAGEQYF. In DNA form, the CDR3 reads TGTGCCAGCAGCCCCGGACTAGCGGGAGAGCAGTACTTC.

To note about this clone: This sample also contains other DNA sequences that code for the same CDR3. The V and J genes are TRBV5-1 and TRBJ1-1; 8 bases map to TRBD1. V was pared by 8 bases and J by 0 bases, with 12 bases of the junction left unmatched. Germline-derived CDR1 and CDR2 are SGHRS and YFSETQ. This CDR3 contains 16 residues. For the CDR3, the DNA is TGCGCCAGTAGCCCCCGACAGGGGCGCATGAACACTGAAGCTTTCTTT. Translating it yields CASSPRQGRMNTEAFF.

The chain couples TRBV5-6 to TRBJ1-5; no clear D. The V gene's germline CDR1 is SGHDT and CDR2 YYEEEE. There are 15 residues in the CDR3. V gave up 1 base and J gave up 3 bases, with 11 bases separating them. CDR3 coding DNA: TGTGCCAGCAGCTTGATGCCGGGAAACAATCAGCCCCAGCATTTT. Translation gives CASSLMPGNNQPQHF.

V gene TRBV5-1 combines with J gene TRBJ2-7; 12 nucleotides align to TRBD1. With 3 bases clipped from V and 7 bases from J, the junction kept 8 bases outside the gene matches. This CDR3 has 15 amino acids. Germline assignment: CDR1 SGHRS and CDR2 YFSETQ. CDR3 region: CASSSTRDRGREQYF. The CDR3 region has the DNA TGCGCCAGCAGCTCAACCCGGGACAGGGGGCGGGAGCAGTACTTC.

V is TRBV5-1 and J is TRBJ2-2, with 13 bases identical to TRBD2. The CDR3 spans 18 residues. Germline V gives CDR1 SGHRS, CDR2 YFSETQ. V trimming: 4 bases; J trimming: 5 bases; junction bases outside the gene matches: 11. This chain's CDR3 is CASSGSGTSGMGTGELFF. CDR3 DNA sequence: TGCGCCAGCAGCGGGTCCGGGACTAGCGGGATGGGGACCGGGGAGCTGTTTTTT.

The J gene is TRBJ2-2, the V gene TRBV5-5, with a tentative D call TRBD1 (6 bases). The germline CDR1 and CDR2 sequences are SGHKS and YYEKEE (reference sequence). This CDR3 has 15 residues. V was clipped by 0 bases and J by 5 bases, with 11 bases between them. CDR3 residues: CASSLEGRGTGELFF. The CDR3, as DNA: TGTGCCAGCAGCTTGGAGGGCAGGGGAACCGGGGAGCTGTTTTTT.

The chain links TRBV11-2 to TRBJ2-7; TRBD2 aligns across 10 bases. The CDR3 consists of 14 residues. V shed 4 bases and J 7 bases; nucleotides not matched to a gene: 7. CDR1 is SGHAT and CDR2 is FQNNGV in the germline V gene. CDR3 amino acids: CASSSPGLAFEQYF. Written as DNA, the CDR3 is TGTGCCAGCAGCTCTCCGGGACTAGCGTTTGAGCAGTACTTC.

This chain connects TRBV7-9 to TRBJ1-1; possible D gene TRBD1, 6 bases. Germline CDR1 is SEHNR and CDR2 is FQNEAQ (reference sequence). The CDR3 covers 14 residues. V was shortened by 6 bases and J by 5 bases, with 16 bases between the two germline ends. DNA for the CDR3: TGTGCCAGCAGACCCTCGGGGGGCGTGACTGAAGCTTTCTTT. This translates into CASRPSGGVTEAFF.

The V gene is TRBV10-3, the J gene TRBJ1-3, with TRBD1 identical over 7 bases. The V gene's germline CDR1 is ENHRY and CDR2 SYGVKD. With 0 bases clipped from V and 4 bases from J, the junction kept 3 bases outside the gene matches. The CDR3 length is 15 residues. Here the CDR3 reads CAISESNRGGNTIYF. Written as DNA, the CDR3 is TGTGCCATCAGTGAGTCCAACAGGGGCGGAAACACCATATATTTT.

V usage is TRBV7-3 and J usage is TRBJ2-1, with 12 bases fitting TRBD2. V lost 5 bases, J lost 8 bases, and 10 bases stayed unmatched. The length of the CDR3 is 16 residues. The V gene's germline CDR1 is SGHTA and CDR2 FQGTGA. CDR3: CASSISGTSGSDEQFF. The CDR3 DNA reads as TGTGCCAGCAGCATCTCCGGGACTAGCGGGTCGGATGAGCAGTTCTTC.

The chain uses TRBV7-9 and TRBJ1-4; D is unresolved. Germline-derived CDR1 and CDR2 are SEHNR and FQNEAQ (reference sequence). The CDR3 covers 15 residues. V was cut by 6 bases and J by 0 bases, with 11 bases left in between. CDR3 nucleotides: TGTGCCAGCAGATCGACGGGGACAACTAATGAAAAACTGTTTTTT. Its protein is CASRSTGTTNEKLFF.

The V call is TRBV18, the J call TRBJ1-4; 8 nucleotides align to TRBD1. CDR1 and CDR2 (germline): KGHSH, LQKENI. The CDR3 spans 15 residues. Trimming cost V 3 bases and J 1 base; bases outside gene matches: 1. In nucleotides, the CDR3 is TGTGCCAGCTCACCCGACAGGGGAACTAATGAAAAACTGTTTTTT. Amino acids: CASSPDRGTNEKLFF.

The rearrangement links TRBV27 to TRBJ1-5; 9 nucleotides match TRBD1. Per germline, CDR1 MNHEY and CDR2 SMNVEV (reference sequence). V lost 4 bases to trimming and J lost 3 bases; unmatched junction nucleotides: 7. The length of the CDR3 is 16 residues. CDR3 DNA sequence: TGTGCCAGCAGTTCGGGACAGGGAGGGACCAATCAGCCCCAGCATTTT. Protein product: CASSSGQGGTNQPQHF.

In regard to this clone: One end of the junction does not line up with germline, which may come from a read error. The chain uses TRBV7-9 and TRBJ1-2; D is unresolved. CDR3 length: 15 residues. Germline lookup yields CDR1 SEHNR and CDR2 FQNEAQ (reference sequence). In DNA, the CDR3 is TGTTCCAGCAGCTTATCCCAGCCCGGGTCCTATGGCTACACCTTC. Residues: CSSSLSQPGSYGYTF.

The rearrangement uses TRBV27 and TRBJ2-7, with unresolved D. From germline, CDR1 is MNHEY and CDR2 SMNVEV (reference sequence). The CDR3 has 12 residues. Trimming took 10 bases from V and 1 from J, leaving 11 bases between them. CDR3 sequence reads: CATLSLSYEQYF. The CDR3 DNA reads TGTGCCACCCTCTCCCTTTCCTACGAGCAGTACTTC.

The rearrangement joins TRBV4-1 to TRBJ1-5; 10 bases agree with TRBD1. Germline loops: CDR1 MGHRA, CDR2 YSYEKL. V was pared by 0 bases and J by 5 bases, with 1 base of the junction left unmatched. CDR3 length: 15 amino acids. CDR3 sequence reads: CASSQDGTGDQPQHF. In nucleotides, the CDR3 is TGCGCCAGCAGCCAAGACGGGACAGGGGATCAGCCCCAGCATTTT.

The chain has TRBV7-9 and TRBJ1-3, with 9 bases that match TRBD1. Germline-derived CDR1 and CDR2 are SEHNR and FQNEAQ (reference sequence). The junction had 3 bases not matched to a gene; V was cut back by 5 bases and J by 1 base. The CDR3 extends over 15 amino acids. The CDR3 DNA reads TGTGCCAGCAGCCTGGGGACAGGGTCTGGAAACACCATATATTTT. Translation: CASSLGTGSGNTIYF.

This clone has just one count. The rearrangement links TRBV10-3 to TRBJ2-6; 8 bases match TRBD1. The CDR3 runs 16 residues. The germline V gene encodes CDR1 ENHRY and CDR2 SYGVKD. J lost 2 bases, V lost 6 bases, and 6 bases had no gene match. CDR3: CAIRARQGTGANVLTF. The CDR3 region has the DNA TGTGCCATCAGGGCCCGACAGGGGACTGGGGCCAACGTCCTGACTTTC.

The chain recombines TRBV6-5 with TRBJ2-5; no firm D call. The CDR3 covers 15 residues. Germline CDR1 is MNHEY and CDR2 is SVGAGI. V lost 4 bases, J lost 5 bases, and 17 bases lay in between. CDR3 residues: CASSFRGGVWETQYF. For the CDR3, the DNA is TGTGCCAGCAGTTTCCGAGGCGGCGTTTGGGAGACCCAGTACTTC.

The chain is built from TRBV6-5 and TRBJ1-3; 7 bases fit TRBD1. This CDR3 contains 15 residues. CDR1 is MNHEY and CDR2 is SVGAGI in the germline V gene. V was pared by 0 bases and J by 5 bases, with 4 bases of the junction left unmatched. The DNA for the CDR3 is TGTGCCAGCAGTTACTCCCGGGACAGAAGAAACACCATATATTTT. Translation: CASSYSRDRRNTIYF.

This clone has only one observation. CDR3 sequence: CASSTTGVYGYTF. In DNA, the CDR3 is TGTGCCAGCAGTACAACAGGGGTTTATGGCTACACCTTC. The chain uses TRBV2 and TRBJ1-2; 7 bases map to TRBD1. The germline gives CDR1 SNHLY, CDR2 FYNNEI. J gave up 5 bases and V 5 bases, and 5 bases lay outside the gene matches. The CDR3 runs 13 residues.

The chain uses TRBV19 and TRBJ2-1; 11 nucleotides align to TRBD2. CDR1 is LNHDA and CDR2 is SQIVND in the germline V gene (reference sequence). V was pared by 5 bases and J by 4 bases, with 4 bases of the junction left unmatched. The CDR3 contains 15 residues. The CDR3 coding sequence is TGTGCCAGTAGTCTGACTAGCGGGGATTACAATGAGCAGTTCTTC. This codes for CASSLTSGDYNEQFF.

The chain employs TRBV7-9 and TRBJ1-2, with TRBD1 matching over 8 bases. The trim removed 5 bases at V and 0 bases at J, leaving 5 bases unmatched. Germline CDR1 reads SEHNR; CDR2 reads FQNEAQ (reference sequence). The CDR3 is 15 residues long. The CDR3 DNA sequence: TGTGCCAGCAGCCTAGGACAGGGAACTAACTATGGCTACACCTTC. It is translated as CASSLGQGTNYGYTF.

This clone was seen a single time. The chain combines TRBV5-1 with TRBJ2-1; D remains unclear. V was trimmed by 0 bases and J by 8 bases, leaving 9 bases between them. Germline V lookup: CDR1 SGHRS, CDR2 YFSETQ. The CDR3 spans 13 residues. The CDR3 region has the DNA TGCGCCAGCAGCTTGGGCCAGCGAGATGAGCAGTTCTTC. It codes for CASSLGQRDEQFF. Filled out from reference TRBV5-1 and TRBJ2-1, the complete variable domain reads KAGVTQTPRYLIKTRGQQVTLSCSPISGHRSVSWYQQTPGQGLQFLFEYFSETQRNKGNFPGRFSGRQFSNSRSEMNVSTLELGDSALYLCASSLGQRDEQFFGPGTRLTVL.

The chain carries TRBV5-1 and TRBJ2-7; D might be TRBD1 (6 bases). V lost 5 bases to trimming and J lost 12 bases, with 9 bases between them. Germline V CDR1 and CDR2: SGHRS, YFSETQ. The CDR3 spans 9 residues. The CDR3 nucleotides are TGCGCCAGCAGTGAGGGGGTGTACTTC. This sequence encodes CASSEGVYF.

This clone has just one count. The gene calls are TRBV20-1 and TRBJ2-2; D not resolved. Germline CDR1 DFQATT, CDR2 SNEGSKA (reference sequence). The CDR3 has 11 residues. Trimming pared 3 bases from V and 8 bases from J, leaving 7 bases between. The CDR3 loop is CSARSRGELFF. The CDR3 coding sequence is TGCAGTGCTAGGTCTAGGGGGGAGCTGTTTTTT.